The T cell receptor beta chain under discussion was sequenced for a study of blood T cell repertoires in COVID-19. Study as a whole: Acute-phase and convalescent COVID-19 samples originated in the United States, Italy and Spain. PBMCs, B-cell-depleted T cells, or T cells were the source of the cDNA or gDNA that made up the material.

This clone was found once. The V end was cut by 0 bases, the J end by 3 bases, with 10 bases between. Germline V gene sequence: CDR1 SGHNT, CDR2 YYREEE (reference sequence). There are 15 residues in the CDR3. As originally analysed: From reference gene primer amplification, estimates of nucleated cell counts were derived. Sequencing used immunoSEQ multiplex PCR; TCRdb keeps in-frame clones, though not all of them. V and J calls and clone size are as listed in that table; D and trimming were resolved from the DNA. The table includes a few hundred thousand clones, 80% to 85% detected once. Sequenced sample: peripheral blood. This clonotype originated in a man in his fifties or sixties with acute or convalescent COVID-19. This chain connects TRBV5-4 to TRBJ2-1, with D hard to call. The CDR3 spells CASSLDGSYYNEQFF. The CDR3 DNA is TGTGCCAGCAGCTTGGACGGGTCTTACTACAATGAGCAGTTCTTC.